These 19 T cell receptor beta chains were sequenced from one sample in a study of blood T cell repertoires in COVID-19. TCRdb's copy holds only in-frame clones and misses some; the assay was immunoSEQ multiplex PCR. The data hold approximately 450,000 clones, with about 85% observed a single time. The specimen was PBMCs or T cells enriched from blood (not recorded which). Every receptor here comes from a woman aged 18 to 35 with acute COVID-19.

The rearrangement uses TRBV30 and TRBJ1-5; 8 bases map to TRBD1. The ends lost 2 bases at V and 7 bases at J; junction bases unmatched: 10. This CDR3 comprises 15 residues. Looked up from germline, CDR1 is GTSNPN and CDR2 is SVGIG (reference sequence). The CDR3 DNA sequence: TGTGCCTGGAGTTCCATCGACAGGGGCGGACAGCCCCAGCATTTT. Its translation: CAWSSIDRGGQPQHF. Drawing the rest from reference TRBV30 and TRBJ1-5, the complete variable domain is SQTIHQWPATLVQPVGSPLSLECTVEGTSNPNLYWYRQAAGRGLQLLFYSVGIGQISSEVPQNLSASRPQDRQFILSSKKLLLSDSGFYLCAWSSIDRGGQPQHFGDGTRLSIL.

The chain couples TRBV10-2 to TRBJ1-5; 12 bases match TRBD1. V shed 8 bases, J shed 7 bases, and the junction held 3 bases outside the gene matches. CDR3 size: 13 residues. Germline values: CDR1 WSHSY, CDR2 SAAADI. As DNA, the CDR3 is TGCGCCAGCCTTGGGACAGGGGGCCAGCCCCAGCATTTT. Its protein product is CASLGTGGQPQHF.

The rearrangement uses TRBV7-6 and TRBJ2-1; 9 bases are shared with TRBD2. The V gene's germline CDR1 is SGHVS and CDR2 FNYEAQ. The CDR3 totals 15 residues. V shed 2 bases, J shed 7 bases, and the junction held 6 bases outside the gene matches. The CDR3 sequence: CASSLIAGAGNEQFF. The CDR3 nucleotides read TGTGCCAGCAGCTTAATAGCGGGAGCCGGGAATGAGCAGTTCTTC.

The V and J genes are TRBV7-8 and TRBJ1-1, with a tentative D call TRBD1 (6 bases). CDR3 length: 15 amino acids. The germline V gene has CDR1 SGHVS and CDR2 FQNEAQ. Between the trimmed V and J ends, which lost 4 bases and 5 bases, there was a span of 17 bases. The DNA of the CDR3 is TGTGCCAGCAGCTCCTTAGACAGGATGGGTACTGAAGCTTTCTTT. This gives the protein CASSSLDRMGTEAFF.

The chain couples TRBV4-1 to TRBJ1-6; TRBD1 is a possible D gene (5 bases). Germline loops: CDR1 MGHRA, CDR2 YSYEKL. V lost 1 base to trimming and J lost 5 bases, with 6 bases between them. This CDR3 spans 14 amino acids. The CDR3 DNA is TGCGCCAGCAGCCAAGTAGGGGATAATTCACCCCTCCACTTT. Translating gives CASSQVGDNSPLHF.

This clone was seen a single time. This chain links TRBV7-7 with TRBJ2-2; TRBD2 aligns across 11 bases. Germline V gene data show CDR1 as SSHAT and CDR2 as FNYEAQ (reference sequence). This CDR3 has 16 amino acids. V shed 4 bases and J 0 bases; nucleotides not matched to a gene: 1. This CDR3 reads CASSSGLAANTGELFF. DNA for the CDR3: TGTGCCAGCAGCTCGGGACTAGCGGCGAACACCGGGGAGCTGTTTTTT.

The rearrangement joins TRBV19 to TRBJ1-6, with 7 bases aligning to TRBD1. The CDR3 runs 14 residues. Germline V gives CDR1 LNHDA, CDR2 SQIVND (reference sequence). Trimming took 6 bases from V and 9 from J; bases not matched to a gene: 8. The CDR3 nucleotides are TGTGCCAGTAGCAAACCGGGACAGATTTCACCCCTCCACTTT. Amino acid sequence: CASSKPGQISPLHF. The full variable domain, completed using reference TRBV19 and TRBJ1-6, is DGGITQSPKYLFRKEGQNVTLSCEQNLNHDAMYWYRQDPGQGLRLIYYSQIVNDFQKGDIAEGYSVSREKKESFPLTVTSAQKNPTAFYLCASSKPGQISPLHFGNGTRLTVT.

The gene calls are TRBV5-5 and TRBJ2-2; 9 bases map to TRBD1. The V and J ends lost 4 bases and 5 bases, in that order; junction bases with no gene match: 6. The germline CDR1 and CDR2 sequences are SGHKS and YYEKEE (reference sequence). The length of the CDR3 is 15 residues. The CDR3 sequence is CASSPGTGFTGELFF. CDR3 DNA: TGTGCCAGCAGCCCCGGGACAGGGTTTACCGGGGAGCTGTTTTTT.

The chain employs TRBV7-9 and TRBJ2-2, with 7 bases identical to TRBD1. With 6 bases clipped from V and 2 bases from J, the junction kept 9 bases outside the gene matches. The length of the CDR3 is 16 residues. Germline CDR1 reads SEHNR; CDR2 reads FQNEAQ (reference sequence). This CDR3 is CASSPDGTVNTGELFF. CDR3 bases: TGTGCCAGCAGTCCCGACGGGACAGTCAACACCGGGGAGCTGTTTTTT.

The CDR3 coding sequence is TGTGCCAGCAGGACGACAGGGAGTGGGTACGAGCAGTACTTC. Its translation is CASRTTGSGYEQYF. The chain links TRBV6-5 to TRBJ2-7; 7 nucleotides line up with TRBD1. The V gene's germline CDR1 is MNHEY and CDR2 SVGAGI. CDR3 size: 14 residues. V shed 6 bases, J shed 4 bases, and the junction held 9 bases outside the gene matches.

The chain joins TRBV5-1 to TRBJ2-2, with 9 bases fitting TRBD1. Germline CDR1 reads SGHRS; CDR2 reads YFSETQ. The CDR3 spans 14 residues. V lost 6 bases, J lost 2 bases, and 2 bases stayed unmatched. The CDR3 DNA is TGCGCCAGCAAGACAGGGGGTAACACCGGGGAGCTGTTTTTT. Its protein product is CASKTGGNTGELFF.

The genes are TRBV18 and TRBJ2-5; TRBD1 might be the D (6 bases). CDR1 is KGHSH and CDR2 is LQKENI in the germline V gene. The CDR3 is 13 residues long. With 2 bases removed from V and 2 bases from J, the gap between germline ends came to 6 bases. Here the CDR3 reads CASSPGQQETQYF. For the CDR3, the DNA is TGTGCCAGCTCACCAGGACAGCAAGAGACCCAGTACTTC.

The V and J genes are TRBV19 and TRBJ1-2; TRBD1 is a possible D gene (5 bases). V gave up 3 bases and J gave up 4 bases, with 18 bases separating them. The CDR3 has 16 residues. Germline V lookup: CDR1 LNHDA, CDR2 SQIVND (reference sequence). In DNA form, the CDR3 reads TGTGCCAGTAGTATCCCCGGTCAAGTAGGGGTCTATGGCTACACCTTC. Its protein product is CASSIPGQVGVYGYTF.

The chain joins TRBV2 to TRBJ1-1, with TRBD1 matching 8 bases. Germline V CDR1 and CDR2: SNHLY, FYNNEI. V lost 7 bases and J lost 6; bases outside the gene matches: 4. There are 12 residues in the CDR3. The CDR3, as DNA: TGTGCCAGCAAGCTACAGGGGGCTGAAGCTTTCTTT. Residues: CASKLQGAEAFF.

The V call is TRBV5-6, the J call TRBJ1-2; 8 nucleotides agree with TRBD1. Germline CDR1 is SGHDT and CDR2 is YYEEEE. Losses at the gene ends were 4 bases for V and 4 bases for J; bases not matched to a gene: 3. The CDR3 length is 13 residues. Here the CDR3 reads CASSPRGPYGYTF. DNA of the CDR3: TGTGCCAGCAGCCCCAGGGGGCCCTATGGCTACACCTTC.

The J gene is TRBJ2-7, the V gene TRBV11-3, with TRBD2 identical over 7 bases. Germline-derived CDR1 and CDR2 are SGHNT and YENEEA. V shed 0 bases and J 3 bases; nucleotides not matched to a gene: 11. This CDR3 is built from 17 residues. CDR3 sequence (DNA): TGTGCCAGCAGCTTAGATTCCTCAAGCGGGATGGGCTACGAGCAGTACTTC. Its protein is CASSLDSSSGMGYEQYF.

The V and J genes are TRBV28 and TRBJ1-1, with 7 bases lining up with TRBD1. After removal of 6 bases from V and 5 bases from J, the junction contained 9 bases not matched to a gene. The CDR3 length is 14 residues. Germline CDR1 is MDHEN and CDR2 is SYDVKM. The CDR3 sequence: CASSKTGEGTEAFF. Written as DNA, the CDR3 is TGTGCCAGCAGCAAAACAGGGGAAGGAACTGAAGCTTTCTTT.

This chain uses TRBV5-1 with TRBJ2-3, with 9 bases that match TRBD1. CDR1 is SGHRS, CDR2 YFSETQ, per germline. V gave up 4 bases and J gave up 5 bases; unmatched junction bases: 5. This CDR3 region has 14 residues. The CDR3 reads CASSPQGAVDTQYF. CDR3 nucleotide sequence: TGCGCCAGCAGCCCACAGGGGGCTGTAGATACGCAGTATTTT.

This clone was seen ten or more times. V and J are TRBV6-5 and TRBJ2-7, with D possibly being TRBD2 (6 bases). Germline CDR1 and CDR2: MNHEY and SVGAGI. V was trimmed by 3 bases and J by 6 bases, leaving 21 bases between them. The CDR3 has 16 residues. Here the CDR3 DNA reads TGTGCCAGCAGTTATCGCCCGACACCGCGGGAAGGCGAGCAGTACTTC. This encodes CASSYRPTPREGEQYF.